The clone carrying this TCR beta chain was seen only a few times. Its specificity is unknown. The sample carries other DNA sequences with the same CDR3. The junction had 11 bases not matched to a gene; V was cut back by 0 bases and J by 7 bases. The CDR3 runs 17 residues. CDR1 KGHSH and CDR2 LQKENI come from the germline V gene. Exposure to brentuximab vedotin varied, and each patient had relapsed following autologous stem cell transplantation. The sample is drawn from a study of PD-1 blockade in classical Hodgkin lymphoma. Broader study findings: Reasons behind the repertoire differences stay unclear, perhaps disease activity or earlier therapy.

Sequencing used immunoSEQ multiplex PCR; TCRdb keeps in-frame clones, though not all of them. The sample carries 14,000 to 15,000 clones, about 60% recorded once. This sequence joins TRBV18 and TRBJ2-1, with TRBD2 identical over 8 bases. The receptor was isolated from a human donor with classical Hodgkin lymphoma. This specimen was peripheral blood mononuclear cells (PBMCs), taken at baseline. The CDR3 DNA sequence: TGTGCCAGCTCACCACCCGTGACTAGCGACCAGGCAAATGAGCAGTTCTTC. This translates into CASSPPVTSDQANEQFF.